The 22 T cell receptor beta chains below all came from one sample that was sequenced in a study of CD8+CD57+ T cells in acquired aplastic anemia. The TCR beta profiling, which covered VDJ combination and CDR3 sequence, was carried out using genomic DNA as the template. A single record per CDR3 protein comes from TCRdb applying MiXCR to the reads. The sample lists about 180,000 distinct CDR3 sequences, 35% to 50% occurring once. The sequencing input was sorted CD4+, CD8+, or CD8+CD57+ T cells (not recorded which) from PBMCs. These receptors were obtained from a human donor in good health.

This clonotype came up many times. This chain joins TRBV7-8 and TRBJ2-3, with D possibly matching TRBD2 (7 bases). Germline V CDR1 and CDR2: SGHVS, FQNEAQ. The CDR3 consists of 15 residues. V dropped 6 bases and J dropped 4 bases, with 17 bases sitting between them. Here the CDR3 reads CASSSWEGEADTQYF. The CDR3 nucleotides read TGTGCCAGCAGTTCGTGGGAGGGGGAAGCAGATACGCAGTATTTT. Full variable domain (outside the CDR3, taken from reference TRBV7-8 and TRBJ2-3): GAGVSQSPRYKVAKRGQDVALRCDPISGHVSLFWYQQALGQGPEFLTYFQNEAQLDKSGLPSDRFFAERPEGSVSTLKIQRTQQEDSAVYLCASSSWEGEADTQYFGPGTRLTVL.

The CDR3 is CSAPSGRGHEQYF. The CDR3, as DNA: TGCAGTGCTCCCTCGGGCAGGGGCCACGAGCAGTACTTC. J is TRBJ2-7 and V is TRBV20-1, with D possibly being TRBD1 (6 bases). This CDR3 region has 13 residues. The germline V and J ends were trimmed by 5 bases and 5 bases, with 16 bases remaining between them. Germline loops: CDR1 DFQATT, CDR2 SNEGSKA (reference sequence).

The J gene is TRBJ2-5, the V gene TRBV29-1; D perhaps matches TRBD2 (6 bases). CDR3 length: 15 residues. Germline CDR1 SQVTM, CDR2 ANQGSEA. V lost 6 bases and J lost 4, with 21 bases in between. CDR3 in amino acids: CSVHDPDGSGETQYF. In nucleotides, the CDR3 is TGCAGCGTCCACGATCCGGACGGGAGTGGAGAGACCCAGTACTTC.

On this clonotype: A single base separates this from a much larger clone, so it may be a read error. CDR3 amino acids: CASRNAQNTEAFF. CDR3 sequence (DNA): TGTGCCAGCAGAAACGCACAGAACACTGAAGCTTTCTTT. The chain has TRBV6-1 and TRBJ1-1; D gene uncertain. V lost 6 bases and J 1 base, leaving 9 bases between the germline ends. The CDR3 is made up of 13 amino acids. Per the germline V gene, CDR1 is MNHNS and CDR2 is SASEGT.

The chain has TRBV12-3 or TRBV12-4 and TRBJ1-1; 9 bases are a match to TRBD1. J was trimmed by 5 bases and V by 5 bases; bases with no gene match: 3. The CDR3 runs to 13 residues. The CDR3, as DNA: TGTGCCAGCAGTAGAGGGACAGGGACTGAAGCTTTCTTT. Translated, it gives CASSRGTGTEAFF.

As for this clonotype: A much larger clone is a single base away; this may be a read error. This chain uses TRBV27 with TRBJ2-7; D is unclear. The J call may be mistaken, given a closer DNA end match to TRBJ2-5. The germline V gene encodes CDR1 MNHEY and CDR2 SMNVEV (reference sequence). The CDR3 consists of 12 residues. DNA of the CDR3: TGTTCCAGCATGTCCTGGGGAGAGACCCAGTACTTC. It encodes CSSMSWGETQYF.

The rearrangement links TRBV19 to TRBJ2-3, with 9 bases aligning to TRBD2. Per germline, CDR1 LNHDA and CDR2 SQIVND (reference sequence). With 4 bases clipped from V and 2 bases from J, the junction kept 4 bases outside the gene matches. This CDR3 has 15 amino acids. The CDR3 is CASSNLAGNTDTQYF. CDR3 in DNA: TGTGCCAGTAGTAACCTAGCGGGGAACACAGATACGCAGTATTTT.

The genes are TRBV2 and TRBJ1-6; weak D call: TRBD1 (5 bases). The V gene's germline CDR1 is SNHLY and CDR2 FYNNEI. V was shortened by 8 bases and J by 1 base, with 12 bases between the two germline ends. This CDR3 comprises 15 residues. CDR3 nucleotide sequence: TGTGCCAGCGCGGGGCTTGGGTCCTATAATTCACCCCTCCACTTT. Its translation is CASAGLGSYNSPLHF.

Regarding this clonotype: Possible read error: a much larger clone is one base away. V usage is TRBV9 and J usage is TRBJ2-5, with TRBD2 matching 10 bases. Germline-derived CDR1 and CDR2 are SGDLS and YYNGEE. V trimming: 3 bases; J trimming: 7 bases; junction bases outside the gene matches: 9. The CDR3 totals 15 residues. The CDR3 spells CASSASGRAAGTQYF. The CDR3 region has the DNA TGTGCCAGCAGCGCGAGCGGGAGGGCCGCAGGGACCCAGTACTTC.

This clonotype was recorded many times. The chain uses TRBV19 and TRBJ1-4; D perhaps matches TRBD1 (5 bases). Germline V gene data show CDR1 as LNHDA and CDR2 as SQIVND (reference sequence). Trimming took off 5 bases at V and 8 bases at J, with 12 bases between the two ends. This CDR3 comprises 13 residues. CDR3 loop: CASSPSRGEKLFF. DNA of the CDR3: TGTGCCAGTAGTCCAAGCCGGGGCGAAAAACTGTTTTTT.

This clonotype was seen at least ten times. This chain's CDR3 is CSARALTLGWNNEQFF. In DNA, the CDR3 is TGCAGTGCTAGAGCGCTAACTCTTGGGTGGAACAATGAGCAGTTCTTC. The chain couples TRBV20-1 to TRBJ2-1; D is uncertain. The CDR3 totals 16 residues. The V gene's germline CDR1 is DFQATT and CDR2 SNEGSKA (reference sequence). Trimming left V 1 base short and J 5 bases short, with 18 bases between.

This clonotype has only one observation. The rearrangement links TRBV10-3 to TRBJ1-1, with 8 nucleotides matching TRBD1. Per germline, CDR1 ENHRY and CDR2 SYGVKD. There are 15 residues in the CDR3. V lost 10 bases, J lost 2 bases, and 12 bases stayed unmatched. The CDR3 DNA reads TGTGCCACCCCGGTTTACAGGGGGGATAACACTGAAGCTTTCTTT. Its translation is CATPVYRGDNTEAFF.

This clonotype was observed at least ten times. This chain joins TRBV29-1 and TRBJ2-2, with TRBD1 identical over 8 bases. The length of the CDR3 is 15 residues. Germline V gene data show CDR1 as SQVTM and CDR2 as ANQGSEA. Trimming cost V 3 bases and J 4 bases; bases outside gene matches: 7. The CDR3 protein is CSVDLGQGRTGELFF. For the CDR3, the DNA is TGCAGCGTTGACTTAGGACAGGGTCGCACCGGGGAGCTGTTTTTT.

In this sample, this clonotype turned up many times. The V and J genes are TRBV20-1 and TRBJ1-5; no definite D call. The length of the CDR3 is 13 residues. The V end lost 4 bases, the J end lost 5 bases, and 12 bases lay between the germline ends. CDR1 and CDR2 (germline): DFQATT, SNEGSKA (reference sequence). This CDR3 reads CSAIGDGDQPQHF. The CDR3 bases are TGCAGTGCTATCGGCGACGGAGATCAGCCCCAGCATTTT.

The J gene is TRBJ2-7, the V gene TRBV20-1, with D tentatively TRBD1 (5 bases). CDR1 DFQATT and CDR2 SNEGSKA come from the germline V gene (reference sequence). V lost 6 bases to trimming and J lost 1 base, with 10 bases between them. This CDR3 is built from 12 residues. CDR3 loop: CSAQGDSYEQYF. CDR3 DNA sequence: TGCAGTGCGCAAGGGGATTCCTACGAGCAGTACTTC.

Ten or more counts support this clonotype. Here the CDR3 DNA reads TGTGCCAGCTCCCGTAGCGGGCGCCCGTTGGAGCAGTACTTC. Amino acid sequence: CASSRSGRPLEQYF. The chain couples TRBV9 to TRBJ2-7, with TRBD2 matching over 7 bases. The germline V gene encodes CDR1 SGDLS and CDR2 YYNGEE. The CDR3 consists of 14 residues. J was trimmed by 7 bases and V by 7 bases; bases with no gene match: 14.

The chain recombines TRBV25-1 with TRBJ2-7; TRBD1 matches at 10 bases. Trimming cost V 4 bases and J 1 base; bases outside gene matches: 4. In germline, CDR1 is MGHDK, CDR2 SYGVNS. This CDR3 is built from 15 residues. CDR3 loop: CASSAGTGASYEQYF. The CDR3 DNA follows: TGTGCCAGCAGTGCTGGGACAGGGGCGTCCTACGAGCAGTACTTC.

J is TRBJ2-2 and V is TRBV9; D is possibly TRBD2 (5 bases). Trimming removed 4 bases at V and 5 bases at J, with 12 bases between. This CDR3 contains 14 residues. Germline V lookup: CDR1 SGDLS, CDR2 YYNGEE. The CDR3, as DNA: TGTGCCAGCAGCCTCAGGACTGGGACCGGGGAGCTGTTTTTT. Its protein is CASSLRTGTGELFF.

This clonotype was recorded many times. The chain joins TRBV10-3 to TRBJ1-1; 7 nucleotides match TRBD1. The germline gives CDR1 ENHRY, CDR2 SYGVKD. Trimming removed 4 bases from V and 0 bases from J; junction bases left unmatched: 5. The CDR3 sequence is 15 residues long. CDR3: CAISGTGTVNTEAFF. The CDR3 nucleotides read TGTGCCATCAGTGGCACCGGGACAGTGAACACTGAAGCTTTCTTT.

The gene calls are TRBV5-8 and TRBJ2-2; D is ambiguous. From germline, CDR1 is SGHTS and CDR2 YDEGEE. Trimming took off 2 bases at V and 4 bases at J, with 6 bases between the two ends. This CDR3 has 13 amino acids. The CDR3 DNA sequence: TGTGCCAGCAGCTTTCTCTTCACCGGGGAGCTGTTTTTT. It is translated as CASSFLFTGELFF.

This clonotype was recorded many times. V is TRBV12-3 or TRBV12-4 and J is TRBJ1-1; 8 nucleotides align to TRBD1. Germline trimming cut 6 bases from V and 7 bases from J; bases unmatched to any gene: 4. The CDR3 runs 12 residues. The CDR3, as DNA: TGTGCCAGCAGGACGACAGGGGTTGAAGCTTTCTTT. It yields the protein CASRTTGVEAFF.

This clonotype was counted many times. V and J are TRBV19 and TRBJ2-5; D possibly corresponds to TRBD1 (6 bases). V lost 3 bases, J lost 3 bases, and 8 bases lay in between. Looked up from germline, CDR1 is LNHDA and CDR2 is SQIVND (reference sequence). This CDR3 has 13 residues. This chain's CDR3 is CASSMAGEETQYF. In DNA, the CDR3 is TGTGCCAGTAGTATGGCAGGGGAAGAGACCCAGTACTTC.